This is a list of T cell receptor beta chains from one sample in a study of regulatory T cells in long-lasting Graves disease. Via MiXCR, TCRdb re-called the multiplex PCR reads, giving one row per CDR3 protein. This repertoire shows 450,000 to 700,000 distinct CDR3 sequences, approximately 13% found once; its top ten account for approximately 9.3%. The sample also formed part of further work on T cells in Graves' hyperthyroidism and ophthalmopathy.

Sequences were derived from peripheral blood mononuclear cells (PBMCs), sampled at new diagnosis, from a patient treated with antithyroid drugs. The receptors were gathered from a man younger than 40 with Graves disease. Both conserved end residues are part of each CDR3. Each record gives: D gene, clone size, J gene, V gene, CDR3 DNA, CDR3 protein. The D gene is left open where the match is weak. For some rows the clone size is stated as once, few or many, or as a class when expanded; others skip it.

D gene: .
clone size: many
J gene: TRBJ2-4
V gene: TRBV10-3
CDR3 DNA: TGTGCCATCAGTCGAGGGGATCTAGCCAAAAACATTCAGTACTTC
CDR3 protein: CAISRGDLAKNIQYF

D gene: .
clone size: many
J gene: TRBJ1-1
V gene: TRBV27
CDR3 DNA: TGTGCCAGCAGTTTAAAGAGTCGGGACGGTACTGAAGCTTTCTTT
CDR3 protein: CASSLKSRDGTEAFF

D gene: .
clone size: many
J gene: TRBJ1-2
V gene: TRBV2
CDR3 DNA: TGTGCCAGCAGGGAGGACATTGGCTACACCTTC
CDR3 protein: CASREDIGYTF

D gene: TRBD2
clone size: many
J gene: TRBJ2-3
V gene: TRBV11-2
CDR3 DNA: TGTGCCAGCAGCAATGGAGCGGGAGTGGCAGATACGCAGTATTTT
CDR3 protein: CASSNGAGVADTQYF

D gene: TRBD1
clone size: few
J gene: TRBJ1-2
V gene: TRBV19
CDR3 DNA: TGTGCCAGCCTCGACAGGGGTCATGGCTACACCTTC
CDR3 protein: CASLDRGHGYTF

D gene: .
clone size: .
J gene: TRBJ1-4
V gene: TRBV3-1
CDR3 DNA: TGTGCCAGCAGCCCCGACATCCCCGCGGAAAAACTGTTTTTT
CDR3 protein: CASSPDIPAEKLFF

D gene: .
clone size: many
J gene: TRBJ2-7
V gene: TRBV2
CDR3 DNA: TGTGCCAGCAGTGAAGAGTGGGATCGGAACGAGCAGTACTTC
CDR3 protein: CASSEEWDRNEQYF

D gene: .
clone size: many
J gene: TRBJ2-1
V gene: TRBV28
CDR3 DNA: TGTGCCAGCAGCCTTTTGGACGGGAGTGGGTATGAGCAGTTCTTC
CDR3 protein: CASSLLDGSGYEQFF

D gene: TRBD2
clone size: many
J gene: TRBJ2-7
V gene: TRBV28
CDR3 DNA: TGTGCCAGCAGTTTTTTTGGACTAGCGGGCCACGAGCAGTACTTC
CDR3 protein: CASSFFGLAGHEQYF

D gene: .
clone size: many
J gene: TRBJ1-1
V gene: TRBV6-5
CDR3 DNA: TGTGCCAGCAGTTACTCGGGGACACTTGAAGCTTTCTTT
CDR3 protein: CASSYSGTLEAFF

D gene: TRBD2
clone size: many
J gene: TRBJ2-1
V gene: TRBV10-3
CDR3 DNA: TGTGCCATTGAATTGGGGGGGAAAAGTGGCAATGAGCAGTTCTTC
CDR3 protein: CAIELGGKSGNEQFF

D gene: .
clone size: many
J gene: TRBJ1-2
V gene: TRBV29-1
CDR3 DNA: TGCAGCCTAAGCAGACAGCTCTATGGCTACACCTTC
CDR3 protein: CSLSRQLYGYTF

D gene: .
clone size: .
J gene: TRBJ1-5
V gene: TRBV11-2
CDR3 DNA: TGTGCCAGCAGCTTAGAGTGGGGAAGCAATCAGCCCCAGCATTTT
CDR3 protein: CASSLEWGSNQPQHF

D gene: TRBD1
clone size: .
J gene: TRBJ2-7
V gene: TRBV18
CDR3 DNA: TGTGCCAGCTCACCGAGACAGGGTGACCCGACCGAGCAGTACTTC
CDR3 protein: CASSPRQGDPTEQYF

D gene: .
clone size: many
J gene: TRBJ2-1
V gene: TRBV29-1
CDR3 DNA: TGCAGCGTTGTTCAGACCAATGAGCAGTTCTTC
CDR3 protein: CSVVQTNEQFF

D gene: TRBD1
clone size: few
J gene: TRBJ2-4
V gene: TRBV19
CDR3 DNA: TGTGCCAGTAGTATGGTCCCCAGGGGGAAGGCCCTAGCCAAAAACATTCAGTACTTC
CDR3 protein: CASSMVPRGKALAKNIQYF

D gene: .
clone size: few
J gene: TRBJ1-3
V gene: TRBV9
CDR3 DNA: TGTGCCAGCACCTCCGCGGGCCACTCTGGAAACACCATATATTTT
CDR3 protein: CASTSAGHSGNTIYF

D gene: .
clone size: many
J gene: TRBJ2-5
V gene: TRBV24-1
CDR3 DNA: TGTGCCACCACCGAGGGGAGTCGGCAAGAGACCCAGTACTTC
CDR3 protein: CATTEGSRQETQYF

D gene: .
clone size: many
J gene: TRBJ2-1
V gene: TRBV28
CDR3 DNA: TGTGCCAGCAGTTACCGGGACAATGAGCAGTTCTTC
CDR3 protein: CASSYRDNEQFF

D gene: .
clone size: .
J gene: TRBJ2-5
V gene: TRBV29-1
CDR3 DNA: TGCAGCGTTGCCGTAATAGGGGGGCAAGAGACCCAGTACTTC
CDR3 protein: CSVAVIGGQETQYF

D gene: TRBD2
clone size: many
J gene: TRBJ2-5
V gene: TRBV27
CDR3 DNA: TGTGCCAGCAGTTTATCCTACAGACTAGCGGGGGGAAACCAAGAGACCCAGTACTTC
CDR3 protein: CASSLSYRLAGGNQETQYF

D gene: .
clone size: .
J gene: TRBJ2-6
V gene: TRBV19
CDR3 DNA: TGTGCCAGTAGGGGCAGGTCACGCCCTGGGGCCAACGTCCTGACTTTC
CDR3 protein: CASRGRSRPGANVLTF

D gene: TRBD2
clone size: many
J gene: TRBJ2-2
V gene: TRBV11-2
CDR3 DNA: TGTGCCAGCAGCTCCAGAAGGGGCGGGAGCAGCGGGGAGCTGTTTTTT
CDR3 protein: CASSSRRGGSSGELFF

D gene: .
clone size: many
J gene: TRBJ2-3
V gene: TRBV27
CDR3 DNA: TGTGCCAGCAGAAGGACTGCTAGCACAGATACGCAGTATTTT
CDR3 protein: CASRRTASTDTQYF

D gene: TRBD1
clone size: many
J gene: TRBJ2-5
V gene: TRBV28
CDR3 DNA: TGTGCCAGCAGACTACGGGACAGTCATGGGACCCAGTACTTC
CDR3 protein: CASRLRDSHGTQYF

D gene: TRBD1
clone size: many
J gene: TRBJ1-2
V gene: TRBV19
CDR3 DNA: TGTGCCAGTAGTACAACCCCAGGGACAGGCAAGGACTATGGCTACACCTTC
CDR3 protein: CASSTTPGTGKDYGYTF

D gene: .
clone size: many
J gene: TRBJ2-1
V gene: TRBV24-1
CDR3 DNA: TGTGCCACCAGTGATTTGCTGAGCAATGAGCAGTTCTTC
CDR3 protein: CATSDLLSNEQFF

D gene: .
clone size: .
J gene: TRBJ2-2
V gene: TRBV27
CDR3 DNA: TGTGCCAGCAGCTCCGACAGGCGGGAGCTGTTTTTT
CDR3 protein: CASSSDRRELFF

D gene: TRBD1
clone size: few
J gene: TRBJ2-2
V gene: TRBV27
CDR3 DNA: TGTGCCAGCAGTCTGACAGGGCTACACACCGGGGAGCTGTTTTTT
CDR3 protein: CASSLTGLHTGELFF

D gene: .
clone size: few
J gene: TRBJ2-5
V gene: TRBV5-1
CDR3 DNA: TGCGCCAGCAGCTTTATGACAGGAGCCCAAGAGACCCAGTACTTC
CDR3 protein: CASSFMTGAQETQYF

D gene: .
clone size: many
J gene: TRBJ2-5
V gene: TRBV20-1
CDR3 DNA: TGCAGTGCAGGTAGAGGGGACTCGAAAGAGACCCAGTACTTC
CDR3 protein: CSAGRGDSKETQYF

D gene: .
clone size: .
J gene: TRBJ2-3
V gene: TRBV25-1
CDR3 DNA: TGTGCCAGCAGTGAATTTCCAGATACGCAGTATTTT
CDR3 protein: CASSEFPDTQYF

D gene: .
clone size: many
J gene: TRBJ1-4
V gene: TRBV6-1
CDR3 DNA: TGTGCCAGCAGTGAATCACAGGGACGGAAACTGTTTTTT
CDR3 protein: CASSESQGRKLFF

D gene: .
clone size: .
J gene: TRBJ1-1
V gene: TRBV29-1
CDR3 DNA: TGCAGCGTTGAGGAAGATGAAGCTTTCTTT
CDR3 protein: CSVEEDEAFF

D gene: TRBD1
clone size: many
J gene: TRBJ2-7
V gene: TRBV6-2/TRBV6-3
CDR3 DNA: TGTGCCAGCAGTTACTCTCAGACAGGGGGCTCCTACGAGCAGTACTTC
CDR3 protein: CASSYSQTGGSYEQYF

D gene: .
clone size: .
J gene: TRBJ1-1
V gene: TRBV9
CDR3 DNA: TGTGCCAGCAGCGTCTGGGGGAACAATGAAGCTTTCTTT
CDR3 protein: CASSVWGNNEAFF

D gene: .
clone size: few
J gene: TRBJ2-2
V gene: TRBV5-1
CDR3 DNA: TGCGCCAGCAGCGGCTCTGACCCCACCGGAGGCACCGGGGAGCTGTTTTTT
CDR3 protein: CASSGSDPTGGTGELFF

D gene: .
clone size: many
J gene: TRBJ1-3
V gene: TRBV24-1
CDR3 DNA: TGTGCCACCAGTGACTCGCGGGACTCTGGAAACACCATATATTTT
CDR3 protein: CATSDSRDSGNTIYF

D gene: .
clone size: many
J gene: TRBJ2-1
V gene: TRBV5-1
CDR3 DNA: TGCGCCAGCAGCTTTCGGTTGGGCAGGGAATCCTACAATGAGCAGTTCTTC
CDR3 protein: CASSFRLGRESYNEQFF

D gene: TRBD2
clone size: few
J gene: TRBJ2-4
V gene: TRBV5-6
CDR3 DNA: TGTGCCAGCAGCTGGGGGTGGGGGAGGGGAAACATTCAGTACTTC
CDR3 protein: CASSWGWGRGNIQYF

D gene: .
clone size: .
J gene: TRBJ1-5
V gene: TRBV9
CDR3 DNA: TGTGCCAGCAGCGTAGAGTGGGGTGGCAATCAGCCCCAGCATTTT
CDR3 protein: CASSVEWGGNQPQHF

D gene: TRBD2
clone size: .
J gene: TRBJ2-1
V gene: TRBV29-1
CDR3 DNA: TGCAGCGTTCGGGACCTGGCGGGAGGGCCGGATGAGCAGTTCTTC
CDR3 protein: CSVRDLAGGPDEQFF

D gene: TRBD1
clone size: many
J gene: TRBJ2-7
V gene: TRBV7-8
CDR3 DNA: TGTGCCAGCAGCTTAGATGGGGGACAGCTGGGCGAGCAGTACTTC
CDR3 protein: CASSLDGGQLGEQYF

D gene: TRBD2
clone size: .
J gene: TRBJ2-5
V gene: TRBV6-2/TRBV6-3
CDR3 DNA: TGTGCCAGCAGTTACTCGCTAGCGGGAGGACGTTGGCAAGAGACCCAGTACTTC
CDR3 protein: CASSYSLAGGRWQETQYF

D gene: .
clone size: few
J gene: TRBJ1-1
V gene: TRBV18
CDR3 DNA: TGTGCCAGCTCACCTGGGAGGGGAAAGGCGGACACTGAAGCTTTCTTT
CDR3 protein: CASSPGRGKADTEAFF

D gene: TRBD2
clone size: many
J gene: TRBJ2-1
V gene: TRBV5-1
CDR3 DNA: TGCGCCAGCGCTGCGGGACTAGCGGTGAATGAGCAGTTCTTC
CDR3 protein: CASAAGLAVNEQFF